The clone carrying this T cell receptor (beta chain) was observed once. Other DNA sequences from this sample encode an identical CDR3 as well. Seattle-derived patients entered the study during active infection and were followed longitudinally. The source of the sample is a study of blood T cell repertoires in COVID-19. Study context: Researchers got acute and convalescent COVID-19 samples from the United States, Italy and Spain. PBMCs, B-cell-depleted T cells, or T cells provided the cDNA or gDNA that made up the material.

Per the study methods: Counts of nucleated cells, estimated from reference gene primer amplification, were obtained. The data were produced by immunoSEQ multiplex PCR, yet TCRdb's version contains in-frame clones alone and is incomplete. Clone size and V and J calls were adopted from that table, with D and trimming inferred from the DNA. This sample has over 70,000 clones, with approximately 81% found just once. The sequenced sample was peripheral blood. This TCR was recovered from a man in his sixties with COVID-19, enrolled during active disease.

Written as DNA, the CDR3 is TGCGCCAGCAGCCAAGATACCGGGGGGGCAAACACCGGGGAGCTGTTTTTT. Its protein product is CASSQDTGGANTGELFF. The rearrangement joins TRBV4-1 to TRBJ2-2, with 8 bases fitting TRBD2. The junction had 5 bases not matched to a gene; V was cut back by 0 bases and J by 2 bases. The CDR3 extends over 17 amino acids. CDR1 and CDR2 (germline): MGHRA, YSYEKL.